These 18 T cell receptor beta chains were sequenced from one sample in a study of identical twins. Using its own MiXCR run on the 5' RACE reads, TCRdb lists one record per CDR3 protein. The sample has under 350,000 distinct CDR3 sequences, 8.5% to 9.5% seen once. These data are also associated with another study on yellow fever vaccine responses in identical twins.

The sequenced sample consisted of CD8+ T cells sorted from blood. Receptor source: a woman younger than 35 in good health.

The chain carries TRBV7-9 and TRBJ2-7; D might be TRBD1 (6 bases). The V end lost 0 bases, the J end lost 2 bases, and 8 bases lay between the germline ends. Germline V gene lookup returns CDR1 SEHNR and CDR2 FQNEAQ (reference sequence). The CDR3 has 14 amino acids. CDR3 amino acids: CASSLANRAYEQYF. The CDR3 bases are TGTGCCAGCAGCTTAGCGAACAGGGCCTACGAGCAGTACTTC.

The table lists this clonotype with a few counts. The chain recombines TRBV11-1 with TRBJ2-3; 15 bases map to TRBD2. Germline CDR1 and CDR2: SGHAT and FQDESV (reference sequence). This CDR3 has 18 amino acids. V dropped 5 bases and J dropped 4; count of bases not matched to a gene: 10. This chain's CDR3 is CASSHPGLAGGRADTQYF. CDR3 DNA sequence: TGTGCCAGCAGCCACCCGGGACTAGCGGGGGGCCGCGCAGATACGCAGTATTTT.

This clonotype was recorded a few times. The chain joins TRBV20-1 to TRBJ2-2; 8 nucleotides agree with TRBD2. The CDR3 is made up of 16 amino acids. Germline CDR1 reads DFQATT; CDR2 reads SNEGSKA (reference sequence). J lost 4 bases, V lost 3 bases, and 10 bases had no gene match. The DNA of the CDR3 is TGCAGTGCTAGGGGACCGGGACTAGGTATCACCGGGGAGCTGTTTTTT. Its protein product is CSARGPGLGITGELFF.

V and J are TRBV5-6 and TRBJ2-7, with a possible D match to TRBD1 (6 bases). V lost 4 bases and J lost 3, with 14 bases in between. Germline CDR1 SGHDT, CDR2 YYEEEE. The CDR3 runs to 14 residues. The CDR3 region is CASSPRQELYEQYF. For the CDR3, the DNA is TGTGCCAGCAGCCCGAGACAGGAGCTCTACGAGCAGTACTTC. The variable domain in full, completed from reference TRBV5-6 and TRBJ2-7, reads DAGVTQSPTHLIKTRGQQVTLRCSPKSGHDTVSWYQQALGQGPQFIFQYYEEEERQRGNFPDRFSGHQFPNYSSELNVNALLLGDSALYLCASSPRQELYEQYFGPGTRLTVT.

This clonotype appeared a few times. This rearrangement joins TRBV7-9 to TRBJ2-5, with D possibly matching TRBD1 (6 bases). This CDR3 comprises 13 residues. The V gene lost 1 base and the J gene lost 4 bases, with 7 bases spanning the gap. Germline V gives CDR1 SEHNR, CDR2 FQNEAQ (reference sequence). CDR3 sequence (DNA): TGTGCCAGCAGCTTAGGGGACATAGAGACCCAGTACTTC. It encodes CASSLGDIETQYF.

There are many counts of this clonotype. This chain joins TRBV10-2 and TRBJ2-7, with D possibly being TRBD2 (5 bases). Trimming removed 0 bases from V and 4 bases from J, with 16 bases in between. CDR3 length equals 16 residues. CDR1 WSHSY and CDR2 SAAADI come from the germline V gene. DNA of the CDR3: TGCGCCAGCAGTGAGTCGGGAGCTACCCCCAGGTACGAGCAGTACTTC. It encodes CASSESGATPRYEQYF.

This rearrangement joins TRBV13 to TRBJ2-3; D uncertain. V was pared by 1 base and J by 5 bases, with 7 bases between. This CDR3 is built from 13 residues. CDR1 is PRHDT and CDR2 is FYEKMQ in the germline V gene (reference sequence). The CDR3 nucleotides read TGTGCCAGCAGCTTAGCAGCAAAAGATACGCAGTATTTT. Translated: CASSLAAKDTQYF. The whole variable domain, remainder taken from reference TRBV13 and TRBJ2-3, is AAGVIQSPRHLIKEKRETATLKCYPIPRHDTVYWYQQGPGQDPQFLISFYEKMQSDKGSIPDRFSAQQFSDYHSELNMSSLELGDSALYFCASSLAAKDTQYFGPGTRLTVL.

Points on this clonotype: A read error is possible here, since a much larger clone lies one base away. This chain joins TRBV20-1 and TRBJ1-5, with D hard to call. V was trimmed by 2 bases and J by 5 bases, leaving 13 bases between them. Germline values: CDR1 DFQATT, CDR2 SNEGSKA (reference sequence). The length of the CDR3 is 14 residues. CDR3 nucleotide sequence: TGCAGTGCTAGATGGCGGGGTGAGTATCAGCCCCAGCATTTT. It is translated as CSARWRGEYQPQHF.

In DNA form, the CDR3 reads TGCAGCGTCGACAGTTTTATCGGCTACACCTTC. Protein: CSVDSFIGYTF. This chain uses TRBV29-1 with TRBJ1-2; the D gene is possibly TRBD1 (5 bases). Looked up from germline, CDR1 is SQVTM and CDR2 is ANQGSEA. The CDR3 has 11 amino acids. Trimming removed 6 bases from V and 8 bases from J, with 13 bases in between.

This clonotype was picked up many times. V and J are TRBV3-1 and TRBJ2-3, with D maybe TRBD2 (6 bases). The length of the CDR3 is 15 residues. Trimming removed 4 bases at V and 1 base at J, with 12 bases between. Germline V gene lookup returns CDR1 LGHDT and CDR2 YNNKEL (reference sequence). CDR3 in amino acids: CASSRGGDRTDTQYF. In DNA form, the CDR3 reads TGTGCCAGCAGCCGGGGCGGGGACCGCACAGATACGCAGTATTTT.

The V and J genes are TRBV6-2 or TRBV6-3 and TRBJ2-3; unclear D gene. The ends were cut back, 6 bases at V and 5 bases at J, with 12 bases in the middle. Germline-derived CDR1 and CDR2 are MNHEY and SVGEGT. The CDR3 has 13 amino acids. The CDR3 here is CASSPWIGDTQYF. The CDR3 nucleotides are TGTGCCAGCAGCCCGTGGATCGGAGATACGCAGTATTTT.

This rearrangement joins TRBV20-1 to TRBJ2-1; 11 nucleotides agree with TRBD2. The trim removed 0 bases at V and 7 bases at J, leaving 5 bases unmatched. Germline CDR1 and CDR2: DFQATT and SNEGSKA (reference sequence). This CDR3 is 15 amino acids long. In DNA, the CDR3 is TGCAGTGCTAGAGATCGACTAGCGGGATTGAATGAGCAGTTCTTC. Its translation: CSARDRLAGLNEQFF.

The V call is TRBV5-6, the J call TRBJ2-3; TRBD2 matches at 14 bases. Per the germline V gene, CDR1 is SGHDT and CDR2 is YYEEEE. J lost 3 bases, V lost 4 bases, and 4 bases had no gene match. This CDR3 is built from 16 residues. The CDR3 sequence is CASSARTSGRTDTQYF. The CDR3 DNA reads as TGTGCCAGCAGCGCCCGGACTAGCGGGAGGACAGATACGCAGTATTTT.

This clonotype was seen many times. The genes are TRBV11-1 and TRBJ2-5; 9 bases line up with TRBD1. Germline lookup yields CDR1 SGHAT and CDR2 FQDESV (reference sequence). V dropped 1 base and J dropped 2; count of bases not matched to a gene: 11. The CDR3 is made up of 18 amino acids. The CDR3 sequence is CASSLEPPGQGIQETQYF. The CDR3 DNA reads as TGTGCCAGCAGCTTAGAGCCCCCAGGACAGGGGATTCAAGAGACCCAGTACTTC.

This clonotype was seen at least ten times. The chain combines TRBV12-3 or TRBV12-4 with TRBJ2-3; possibly TRBD2 for D (6 bases). With 5 bases removed from V and 2 bases from J, the gap between germline ends came to 17 bases. The CDR3 is 16 residues long. CDR3 region: CASSPSPLAATDTQYF. The CDR3 DNA reads TGTGCCAGCAGTCCCTCGCCCTTAGCGGCCACAGATACGCAGTATTTT.

This clonotype has only a few counts. The chain is built from TRBV9 and TRBJ1-2; D is unclear. CDR3 length: 16 amino acids. The V end was cut by 3 bases, the J end by 8 bases, with 23 bases between. Germline V gene lookup returns CDR1 SGDLS and CDR2 YYNGEE. DNA of the CDR3: TGTGCCAGCAGCGCCCTCTTCCCGACACCCAACGAGGGCTACACCTTC. Translated: CASSALFPTPNEGYTF.

The chain links TRBV5-5 to TRBJ2-3; D uncertain. This CDR3 comprises 13 residues. V gave up 3 bases and J gave up 1 base, with 6 bases separating them. Germline CDR1 is SGHKS and CDR2 is YYEKEE (reference sequence). The CDR3 DNA is TGTGCCAGCAGCTCACTGGGCACAGATACGCAGTATTTT. Protein: CASSSLGTDTQYF. Full variable domain (rest looked up from reference TRBV5-5 and TRBJ2-3): DAGVTQSPTHLIKTRGQQVTLRCSPISGHKSVSWYQQVLGQGPQFIFQYYEKEERGRGNFPDRFSARQFPNYSSELNVNALLLGDSALYLCASSSLGTDTQYFGPGTRLTVL.

This clonotype was counted a few times. The CDR3 loop reads CASSLRELPRSNTGELFF. CDR3 DNA sequence: TGTGCCAGCAGCTTAAGGGAGCTTCCGCGGTCGAACACCGGGGAGCTGTTTTTT. V and J are TRBV7-8 and TRBJ2-2, with D tentatively TRBD2 (5 bases). The CDR3 extends over 18 amino acids. V was shortened by 2 bases and J by 0 bases, with 16 bases between the two germline ends. Germline assignment: CDR1 SGHVS and CDR2 FQNEAQ. The full variable domain, rest sourced from reference TRBV7-8 and TRBJ2-2, is GAGVSQSPRYKVAKRGQDVALRCDPISGHVSLFWYQQALGQGPEFLTYFQNEAQLDKSGLPSDRFFAERPEGSVSTLKIQRTQQEDSAVYLCASSLRELPRSNTGELFFGEGSRLTVL.